This T cell receptor (beta chain) originates from a study of blood T cell repertoires in COVID-19. V lost 10 bases and J 2 bases, leaving 15 bases between the germline ends. This CDR3 region has 13 residues. Original handling: Reference gene primers were amplified, and this amplification served to estimate nucleated cell counts. Only in-frame clones appear in the TCRdb table, and some are missing; sequencing was by immunoSEQ multiplex PCR. For V, J and clone size, that table is used; D and trimming come from the DNA. The sample records about 86,000 clones, 75% to 90% being singletons. The sequence derives from a human donor in a cohort sampled during active COVID-19. The sample taken for sequencing was peripheral blood. This chain links TRBV6-7 with TRBJ2-7; the D gene is possibly TRBD2 (5 bases). TRBV6-7 is an ORF for which the function is uncertain. CDR3 loop: CATSSDGTYEQYF. The DNA for the CDR3 is TGTGCCACCTCATCCGACGGGACCTACGAGCAGTACTTC.